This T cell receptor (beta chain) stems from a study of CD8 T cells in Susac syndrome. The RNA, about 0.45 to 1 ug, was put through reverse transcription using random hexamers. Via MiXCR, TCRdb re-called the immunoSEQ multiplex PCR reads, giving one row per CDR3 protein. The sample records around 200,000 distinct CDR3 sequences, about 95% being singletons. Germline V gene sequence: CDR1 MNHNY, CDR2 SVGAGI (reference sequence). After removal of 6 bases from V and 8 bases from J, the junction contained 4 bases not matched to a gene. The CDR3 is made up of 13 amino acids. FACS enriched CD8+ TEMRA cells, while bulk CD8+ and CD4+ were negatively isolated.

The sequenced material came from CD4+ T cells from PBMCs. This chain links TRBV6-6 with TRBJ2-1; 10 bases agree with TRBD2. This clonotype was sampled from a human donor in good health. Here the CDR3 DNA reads TGTGCCAGCAGGGGGACTAGCGTGGATGAGCAGTTCTTC. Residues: CASRGTSVDEQFF.